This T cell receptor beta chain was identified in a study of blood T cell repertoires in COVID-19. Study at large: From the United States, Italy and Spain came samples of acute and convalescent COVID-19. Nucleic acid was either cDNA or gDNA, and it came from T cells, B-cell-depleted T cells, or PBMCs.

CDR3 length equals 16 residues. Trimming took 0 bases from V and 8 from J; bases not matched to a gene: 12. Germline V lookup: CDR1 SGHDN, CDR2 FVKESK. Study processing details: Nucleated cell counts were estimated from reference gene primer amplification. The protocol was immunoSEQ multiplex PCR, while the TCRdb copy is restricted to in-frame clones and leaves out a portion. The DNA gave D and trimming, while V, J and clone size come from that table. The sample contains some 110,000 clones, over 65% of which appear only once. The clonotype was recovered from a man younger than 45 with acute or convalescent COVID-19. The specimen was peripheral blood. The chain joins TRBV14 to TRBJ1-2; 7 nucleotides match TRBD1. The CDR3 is CASSQEGEGAWDGYTF. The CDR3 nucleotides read TGTGCCAGCAGCCAAGAAGGCGAGGGGGCGTGGGACGGCTACACCTTC.